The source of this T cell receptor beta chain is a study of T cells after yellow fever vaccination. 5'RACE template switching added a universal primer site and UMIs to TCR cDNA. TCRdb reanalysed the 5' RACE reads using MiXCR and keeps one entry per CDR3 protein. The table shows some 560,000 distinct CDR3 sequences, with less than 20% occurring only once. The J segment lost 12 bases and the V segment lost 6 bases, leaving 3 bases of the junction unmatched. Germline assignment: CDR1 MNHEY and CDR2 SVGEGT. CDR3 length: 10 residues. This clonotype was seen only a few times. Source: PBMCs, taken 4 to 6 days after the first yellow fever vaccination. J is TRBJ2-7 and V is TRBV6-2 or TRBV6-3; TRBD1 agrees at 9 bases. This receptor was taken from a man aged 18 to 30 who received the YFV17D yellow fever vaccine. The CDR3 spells CASRYRGLYV. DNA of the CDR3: TGTGCCAGCAGGTACAGGGGGCTGTACGTC.